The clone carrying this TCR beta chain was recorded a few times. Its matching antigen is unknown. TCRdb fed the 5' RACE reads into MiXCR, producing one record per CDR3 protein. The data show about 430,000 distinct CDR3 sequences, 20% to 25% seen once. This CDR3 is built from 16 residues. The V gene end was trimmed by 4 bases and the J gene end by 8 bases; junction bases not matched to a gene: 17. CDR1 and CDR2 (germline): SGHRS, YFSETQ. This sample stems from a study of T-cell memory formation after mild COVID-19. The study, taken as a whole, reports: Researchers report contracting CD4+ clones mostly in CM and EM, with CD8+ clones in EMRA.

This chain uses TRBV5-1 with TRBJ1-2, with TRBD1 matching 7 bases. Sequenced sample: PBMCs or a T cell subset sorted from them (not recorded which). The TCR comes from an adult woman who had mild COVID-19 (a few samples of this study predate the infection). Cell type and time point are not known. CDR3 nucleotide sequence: TGCGCCAGCAGCCCCCAGGGGACAGCCGTCCTTAGGGGCTACACCTTC. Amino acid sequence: CASSPQGTAVLRGYTF.